The 5 T cell receptor beta chains given below trace back to one sample, sequenced in a study of metastatic and nonmetastatic thyroid tumors. Using MiXCR, TCRdb reanalyzed the PCR reads. The sample gives about 59,000 clones, 16% of which show up once; over 8.5% is in the top ten. No treatment had been given to any patient before thyroid surgery. The sequenced sample consisted of blood. These receptors came from a male donor with papillary thyroid cancer or a benign thyroid nodule (not recorded which). Some clones in this sample may be carry-over from other donors' samples.

There are a few counts of this clone. Mismatch with germline at one junction end may stem from a read error. This sequence joins TRBV6-2 or TRBV6-3 and TRBJ2-3; D not resolved. Germline V gives CDR1 MNHEY, CDR2 SVGEGT. The CDR3 runs 16 residues. CDR3 nucleotides: TGTGCCAGCAGTTACCCTCTACCGGCGGTCACATATACGCAGTATTTT. It yields the protein CASSYPLPAVTYTQYF.

A few counts support this clone. The chain uses TRBV27 and TRBJ1-5, with D tentatively TRBD2 (5 bases). TRBJ2-3 matches the DNA end more closely, so the J call is doubtful. The CDR3 has 15 residues. CDR1 is MNHEY, CDR2 SMNVEV, per germline (reference sequence). The CDR3 protein is CASSAYIGRGQPQYF. CDR3 nucleotide sequence: TGTGCCAGCAGCGCGTACATAGGTCGGGGTCAGCCCCAGTATTTT.

This clone has at least ten counts. This chain connects TRBV27 to TRBJ1-1, with D perhaps matching TRBD1 (5 bases). This CDR3 has 14 residues. Between the trimmed V and J ends, which lost 3 bases and 1 base, there was a span of 9 bases. The V gene's germline CDR1 is MNHEY and CDR2 SMNVEV (reference sequence). The CDR3 DNA is TGTGCCAGCAGTTTTCAGGGAACGAACACTGAAGCTTTCTTT. It specifies CASSFQGTNTEAFF.

This clone showed up many times. The chain recombines TRBV6-6 with TRBJ1-2, with D uncertain. Looked up from germline, CDR1 is MNHNY and CDR2 is SVGAGI (reference sequence). This CDR3 has 14 residues. Trimming cost V 2 bases and J 4 bases, with 11 bases left between them. CDR3: CASSYGVNTYGYTF. The CDR3, as DNA: TGTGCCAGCAGTTACGGGGTTAACACCTATGGCTACACCTTC.

This clone was seen more than once but under ten times. The chain combines TRBV6-1 with TRBJ2-3; TRBD2 aligns across 10 bases. The germline V gene has CDR1 MNHNS and CDR2 SASEGT. The junction had 5 bases not matched to a gene; V was cut back by 2 bases and J by 6 bases. The CDR3 contains 15 residues. DNA for the CDR3: TGTGCCAGCAGTGAAACTAGCGGGGTCCCCGATACGCAGTATTTT. Translated: CASSETSGVPDTQYF.